Reported below is one T cell receptor beta chain. The CDR3 has 16 residues. Germline loops: CDR1 SEHNR, CDR2 FQNEAQ (reference sequence). With 1 base removed from V and 4 bases from J, the gap between germline ends came to 13 bases. This sample was included in a study of blood T cell repertoires in COVID-19. Only in-frame clones appear in the TCRdb table, and some are missing; sequencing was by immunoSEQ multiplex PCR. The table shows around 330,000 clones, with about 91% occurring only once. The TCR originated in a woman aged 25-40 years with COVID-19, enrolled during active disease. The genes are TRBV7-9 and TRBJ2-2; possibly TRBD1 for D (5 bases). Sequencing was performed on peripheral blood. The CDR3 bases are TGTGCCAGCAGCTTAGTTTTTGGGGCGAGCACCGGGGAGCTGTTTTTT. Protein product: CASSLVFGASTGELFF.